The 11 T cell receptor beta chains reported below all come from one sample, sequenced in a study of CD8+CD57+ T cells in acquired aplastic anemia. TCR beta VDJ combinations and CDR3 sequences were profiled from genomic DNA. MiXCR, applied by TCRdb to the reads, yields one record per CDR3 protein. The table has 150,000 to 200,000 distinct CDR3 sequences, 55% to 80% seen once. Sequenced sample: sorted CD4+, CD8+, or CD8+CD57+ T cells (not recorded which) from PBMCs. The receptors were gathered from a human donor in good health.

The chain combines TRBV19 with TRBJ2-1; no clear D gene. V lost 2 bases to trimming and J lost 5 bases, with 10 bases between them. From germline, CDR1 is LNHDA and CDR2 SQIVND (reference sequence). CDR3 length equals 14 residues. The CDR3 DNA sequence: TGTGCCAGTAGTATACGGACGGTAAACAATGAGCAGTTCTTC. Its translation: CASSIRTVNNEQFF.

This chain joins TRBV27 and TRBJ2-7, with TRBD2 matching 7 bases. This CDR3 has 14 amino acids. The junction had 2 bases not matched to a gene; V was cut back by 3 bases and J by 0 bases. Germline-derived CDR1 and CDR2 are MNHEY and SMNVEV (reference sequence). CDR3 nucleotides: TGTGCCAGCAGTTTGCGGGAGAGCTCCTACGAGCAGTACTTC. Translated: CASSLRESSYEQYF.

With regard to this clonotype: One end of the junction fails to match germline, which may point to a read error. V is TRBV15 and J is TRBJ2-7; possible D gene TRBD1, 6 bases. The CDR3 is 15 residues long. CDR1 LNHNV and CDR2 YYDKDF come from the germline V gene (reference sequence). The CDR3 region has the DNA TGTGCCACCAACAGAGGTAGGGACAACTCCTACGAGCAGTACTTC. Translation: CATNRGRDNSYEQYF.

This clonotype was detected only a few times. The chain links TRBV2 to TRBJ1-5; D ambiguous. The length of the CDR3 is 14 residues. The germline V gene encodes CDR1 SNHLY and CDR2 FYNNEI. V was cut by 4 bases and J by 4 bases, with 11 bases left in between. CDR3 DNA: TGTGCCAGCAGTGGGTCATTAGCTAATCAGCCCCAGCATTTT. Protein: CASSGSLANQPQHF. The full variable domain, in which reference TRBV2 and TRBJ1-5 provide the parts outside the CDR3, is EPEVTQTPSHQVTQMGQEVILRCVPISNHLYFYWYRQILGQKVEFLVSFYNNEISEKSEIFDDQFSVERPDGSNFTLKIRSTKLEDSAMYFCASSGSLANQPQHFGDGTRLSIL.

This clonotype has a count of ten or more. The V gene is TRBV7-9, the J gene TRBJ2-7; no clear D. CDR1 and CDR2 (germline): SEHNR, FQNEAQ (reference sequence). The CDR3 runs 14 residues. The ends were cut back, 4 bases at V and 3 bases at J, with 13 bases in the middle. The CDR3 spells CASSSNLKYYEQYF. DNA of the CDR3: TGTGCCAGCAGCTCTAACCTCAAATACTACGAGCAGTACTTC.

Of note for this clonotype: A junction boundary mismatches the germline segment, possibly from a read error. This chain links TRBV15 with TRBJ2-7; 13 nucleotides agree with TRBD2. The germline CDR1 and CDR2 sequences are LNHNV and YYDKDF (reference sequence). This CDR3 contains 15 residues. CDR3 region: CATSPRTSGSGEQHF. Here the CDR3 DNA reads TGTGCCACCAGCCCTCGGACTAGCGGGAGTGGCGAGCAGCACTTC.

This clonotype was detected only a few times. An end of the junction does not agree with germline; a read error may underlie this. The V and J genes are TRBV4-1 and TRBJ2-5; no clear D. The CDR3 loop spans 14 amino acids. Germline V gene lookup returns CDR1 MGHRA and CDR2 YSYEKL. The CDR3 DNA is TGTGCCAGCAGCCAAGCCGGGCTCCGAGAGACCCAGTACTTC. Its protein is CASSQAGLRETQYF.

There are many counts of this clonotype. The chain has TRBV6-1 and TRBJ2-7; 10 bases map to TRBD1. The germline V gene encodes CDR1 MNHNS and CDR2 SASEGT. V lost 0 bases to trimming and J lost 4 bases; unmatched junction nucleotides: 6. CDR3 length equals 16 residues. The CDR3 is CASSEASGTGAYEQYF. The CDR3 bases are TGTGCCAGCAGTGAAGCCTCCGGGACAGGGGCATACGAGCAGTACTTC.

As regards this clonotype: The conserved phenylalanine or tryptophan is not found at the CDR3 terminus, so this likely reflects a read error. The gene calls are TRBV20-1 and TRBJ2-1; D might be TRBD2 (6 bases). Per germline, CDR1 DFQATT and CDR2 SNEGSKA (reference sequence). V was trimmed by 2 bases and J by 0 bases, leaving 11 bases between them. CDR3 length: 15 residues. CDR3 in DNA: TGCAGTGCTAGAAAGGAGGGGAGCTCCTACAATGAGCAGTTCTCC. Translated, it gives CSARKEGSSYNEQFS.

In regard to this clonotype: A junction end diverges from the germline sequence, so it may reflect a read error. The chain is built from TRBV2 and TRBJ2-1, with D tentatively TRBD1 (6 bases). Germline-derived CDR1 and CDR2 are SNHLY and FYNNEI. The CDR3 spans 13 residues. CDR3 coding DNA: TGTGCCACCAGTCCTACAGGGTCCGATGAGCAGTTCTTC. Its translation is CATSPTGSDEQFF.

This chain connects TRBV7-2 to TRBJ2-1, with 7 bases aligning to TRBD1. J lost 5 bases, V lost 5 bases, and 9 bases had no gene match. Germline-derived CDR1 and CDR2 are SGHTA and FQGNSA. The CDR3 consists of 15 residues. The CDR3 DNA is TGTGCCAGCAGCATCGGGACAGCGAAAAACAATGAGCAGTTCTTC. Its translation: CASSIGTAKNNEQFF.